The entry below describes one TCR beta chain. The antigen is unknown. The sample is drawn from a study of blood T cells in healthy people across ages. Study results and limitations: In the absence of known donor CMV status, changes in expanded clonotypes were possibly confounded.

Then a second PCR, running roughly 7 to 11 cycles, was carried out with a sample-barcoded 5' primer and a J-beta primer mix. TCRdb recomputed calls from the 5' RACE reads with MiXCR, one row per CDR3 protein. The sample yields approximately 880,000 distinct CDR3 sequences, around 46% seen once. This CDR3 has 15 residues. V lost 1 base, J lost 3 bases, and 10 bases lay in between. The germline V gene encodes CDR1 MGHRA and CDR2 YSYEKL. The chain has TRBV4-1 and TRBJ1-5; no firm D call. The sample was blood. This clonotype originated in a man under 40 in good health. The CDR3 sequence: CASSQGWTANQPQHF. CDR3 DNA sequence: TGCGCCAGCAGCCAAGGATGGACGGCCAATCAGCCCCAGCATTTT.